This TCR beta chain emerged from a study of cytomegalovirus exposure and HLA in healthy donors. CDR3 length: 16 amino acids. Germline loops: CDR1 SGHNT, CDR2 YENEEA. The trim removed 4 bases at V and 7 bases at J, leaving 12 bases unmatched. The PCR contained 60 Vbeta and 13 Jbeta primers. Authors' analysis steps: As a later analysis found, there were 80 million to 90 million unique TCR beta chains, of which 8.5 million to 14 million were shared. Here immunoSEQ multiplex PCR was the method, and the copy in TCRdb shows in-frame clones only, minus some. V, J and clone size are those of that table, while D and trimming were read from the DNA. The repertoire table contains about 170,000 clones.

The J gene is TRBJ2-7, the V gene TRBV11-3; TRBD1 matches 11 bases. The TCR sequence derives from a young woman in good health and CMV-seropositive. Sequenced: PBMCs. CDR3 protein: CASSSRGGQGAGEQYF. CDR3 nucleotides: TGTGCCAGCAGCTCCAGAGGCGGACAGGGGGCCGGGGAGCAGTACTTC.